This record concerns one T cell receptor beta chain sequence. There is no known antigen for this receptor. The input lacks base qualities; no much larger clone sits a single base away. This entry comes from a study of blood T cell repertoires in COVID-19 (dated by TCRdb to 2018 to 2021). In terms of the full investigation: The collaborator samples originated in the United States, Italy and Spain and spanned the acute and convalescent phases of COVID-19. Where available, HLA class I and class II types were taken from metadata supplied by the sample provider and were not determined by assay-based typing. The material from the prospective study consisted of cDNA or gDNA derived from T cells, B-cell-depleted T cells, or PBMCs. Sample metadata almost always included a de-identified subject ID, COVID-19 status, age in years and sex. The samples were drawn from the first 160 participants of the ongoing ImmuneRACE study and from over 950 subjects provided by 6 global collaborators. The repertoires were released in a freely available public database intended as a resource for research on the immune response to SARS-CoV-2. Subjects who had been exposed to COVID-19, were actively infected with it, or had recovered from it provided the deeply sampled blood TCRbeta repertoires that made up the dataset.

The immunoSEQ Assay, a bias-controlled multiplex PCR, was used to amplify TCRbeta CDR3 regions from genomic DNA. The original methods were these. Nucleated cell counts per sample were estimated from amplification of reference gene primers within the assay. To quantify the absolute abundance of each unique TCRbeta CDR3 rearrangement, sequence reads were collapsed and filtered. For each sample, productive Simpson clonality was calculated as the square root of Simpson's diversity index across productive rearrangements. TCRdb carries this immuneACCESS record with in-frame sequences only. Its versions omit some clonotypes, under half of them owing to an unresolved V gene in the studies checked, with the rest unexplained. V, J and clone size derive from that table, while D and trimming were established from the DNA sequence. The sample table contains about 190,000 clones; only one count was recorded for roughly four fifths of them. About 14% of the sample belongs to the ten largest clones.

Study-wide findings and limitations: Clinical and demographic metadata were provided uncurated, with the amount varying by source and participant.

Trimming takes 5 bases from V and 2 bases from J, and the germline ends sit 16 bases apart. The germline V gene (reference sequence) gives CDR1 as PRHDT and CDR2 as FYEKMQ. From the cysteine up to the phenylalanine, the CDR3 has a length of 16 residues. Here the CDR3 DNA is all that survives: 48 bases in frame from base 1. A second Seattle source provided samples from volunteer blood donors who had recovered from COVID-19. Collaborating institutions collected whole blood in K2EDTA tubes following their own protocols. For TCRbeta analysis, collaborators shipped samples as frozen whole blood, isolated PBMCs, or DNA extracted from either of those sample types.

The sequence derives from a man in his fifties or sixties who had recovered from COVID-19. What was sequenced was peripheral blood. This chain joins TRBV13 to TRBJ2-1, and perhaps TRBD1 as D gene, on 6 matching bases. The nucleotide sequence reads TGTGCCAGCAGCCCGAGCCAGGGGCCCGCCTACAATGAGCAGTTCTTC. Its coded protein is CASSPSQGPAYNEQFF.